The 19 T cell receptor beta chains below all came from one sample that was sequenced in a study of blood T cells in healthy people across ages. Together with a sample-barcoded 5' primer, a J-beta primer mix was included in a second PCR lasting about 7 to 12 cycles. Using its own MiXCR run on the 5' RACE reads, TCRdb lists one record per CDR3 protein. The sample shows 700,000 to 850,000 distinct CDR3 sequences, under 40% of them seen only once. Sequencing was performed on blood. Source of these receptors: a man between 18 and 29 years old in good health.

In DNA form, the CDR3 reads TGCGCCAGCAGCCAAGAACTCCACAGGCCAGCCTACAATGAGCAGTTCTTC. This gives the protein CASSQELHRPAYNEQFF. The J gene is TRBJ2-1, the V gene TRBV4-1; tentatively, D is TRBD1 (5 bases). The CDR3 has 17 residues. Trimming pared 0 bases from V and 2 bases from J, leaving 14 bases between. Germline V gives CDR1 MGHRA, CDR2 YSYEKL.

This clonotype was counted between two and nine times. The chain recombines TRBV5-1 with TRBJ2-3; 7 bases map to TRBD1. Germline V CDR1 and CDR2: SGHRS, YFSETQ. V trimming: 4 bases; J trimming: 2 bases; junction bases outside the gene matches: 10. There are 16 residues in the CDR3. CDR3 in DNA: TGCGCCAGCAGCACCGGACAGGATCGCATCACAGATACGCAGTATTTT. As protein: CASSTGQDRITDTQYF.

The gene calls are TRBV2 and TRBJ2-7, with D possibly TRBD2 on 5 matching bases. CDR1 and CDR2 from the germline V gene are SNHLY and FYNNEI. Trimming left V 7 bases short and J 0 bases short, with 13 bases between. There are 14 residues in the CDR3. The CDR3 nucleotides are TGTGCCAGCAAGAAGAGCGGTCTCTCCTACGAGCAGTACTTC. Translated, it gives CASKKSGLSYEQYF.

This clonotype was observed at least ten times. This chain joins TRBV21-1 and TRBJ2-7; TRBD1, the table's D call, was not compared with the DNA. TRBV21-1 is labeled a pseudogene. The CDR3 totals 16 residues. CDR3 DNA: TGTGCCAGCAGCAAAGGGGGCCTTGAGTGGGTCTACGAGCAGTACTTC. This sequence encodes CASSKGGLEWVYEQYF.

The chain recombines TRBV28 with TRBJ1-1; TRBD1 is a possible D gene (5 bases). V lost 9 bases, J lost 13 bases, and 18 bases lay in between. Looked up from germline, CDR1 is MDHEN and CDR2 is SYDVKM. The CDR3 has 11 amino acids. The CDR3, as DNA: TGTGCCAGTGTAGGCGTGGCAGGGCTTTTCTTT. Encoded protein: CASVGVAGLFF.

There are a few counts of this clonotype. V gene TRBV5-1 combines with J gene TRBJ2-1; no firm D call. The ends were cut back, 4 bases at V and 6 bases at J, with 11 bases in the middle. The CDR3 has 13 amino acids. Germline V gives CDR1 SGHRS, CDR2 YFSETQ. This CDR3 reads CASSVKGGNEQFF. For the CDR3, the DNA is TGCGCCAGCAGCGTCAAGGGTGGCAATGAGCAGTTCTTC.

Concerning this clonotype itself: The junction shows a germline mismatch at one end, possibly a read error. This chain links TRBV10-3 with TRBJ2-2; D gene ambiguous. Germline CDR1 reads ENHRY; CDR2 reads SYGVKD. CDR3 length: 15 amino acids. The DNA of the CDR3 is TGTGCCATCAGCGTCGACAAAGAAACAACCGGAGAGCTGTTTTTT. Encoded protein: CAISVDKETTGELFF.

This clonotype was seen ten or more times. The chain carries TRBV6-5 and TRBJ2-1; 8 bases line up with TRBD1. The CDR3 totals 16 residues. V was pared by 0 bases and J by 8 bases, with 9 bases of the junction left unmatched. Germline assignment: CDR1 MNHEY and CDR2 SVGAGI. The CDR3, as DNA: TGTGCCAGCAGTTACTCCCTCGACAGGGGTAGCGATGAGCAGTTCTTC. Residues: CASSYSLDRGSDEQFF.

This clonotype has more than one count but fewer than ten. This rearrangement joins TRBV2 to TRBJ1-1; D is unclear. V lost 6 bases to trimming and J lost 4 bases, with 12 bases between them. This CDR3 is built from 13 residues. Per the germline V gene, CDR1 is SNHLY and CDR2 is FYNNEI. CDR3 region: CASREGWFTEAFF. CDR3 sequence (DNA): TGTGCCAGCAGAGAGGGATGGTTCACTGAAGCTTTCTTT. Looking up the rest from reference TRBV2 and TRBJ1-1 gives the full variable domain: EPEVTQTPSHQVTQMGQEVILRCVPISNHLYFYWYRQILGQKVEFLVSFYNNEISEKSEIFDDQFSVERPDGSNFTLKIRSTKLEDSAMYFCASREGWFTEAFFGQGTRLTVV.

The rearrangement joins TRBV20-1 to TRBJ2-3; D remains unclear. CDR1 is DFQATT, CDR2 SNEGSKA, per germline (reference sequence). The CDR3 is 17 residues long. The ends were cut back, 2 bases at V and 5 bases at J, with 23 bases in the middle. The CDR3 coding sequence is TGCAGTGCTAGACCTACCCCCGGACGAAATTCGATAGATACGCAGTATTTT. The encoded protein is CSARPTPGRNSIDTQYF.

The rearrangement links TRBV27 to TRBJ2-3, with 8 bases identical to TRBD1. Trimming cost V 4 bases and J 5 bases; bases outside gene matches: 14. Germline lookup yields CDR1 MNHEY and CDR2 SMNVEV (reference sequence). The length of the CDR3 is 17 residues. The CDR3 region has the DNA TGTGCCAGCAGTTCCCCAGACCGGACAGGGCAGAGAGATACGCAGTATTTT. Translated: CASSSPDRTGQRDTQYF.

This clonotype occurred a few times. The V call is TRBV2, the J call TRBJ2-3; D might be TRBD2 (5 bases). The V and J ends lost 8 bases and 1 base respectively, with 13 bases between them. The CDR3 loop spans 14 amino acids. Germline V gene sequence: CDR1 SNHLY, CDR2 FYNNEI. The DNA for the CDR3 is TGTGCCAGCGGTCGAGGGCCCGGCACAGATACGCAGTATTTT. Translated: CASGRGPGTDTQYF.

The chain recombines TRBV24-1 with TRBJ2-7; weak D call: TRBD1 (5 bases). The DNA end is more similar to TRBJ2-5, so the J call may be wrong. The CDR3 covers 13 residues. The germline gives CDR1 KGHDR, CDR2 SFDVKD. CDR3 protein: CATSDRGLATQYF. In DNA form, the CDR3 reads TGTGCCACCAGTGATAGGGGTTTGGCGACCCAGTACTTC.

This clonotype was seen at least ten times. J is TRBJ2-6 and V is TRBV6-5; possible D gene TRBD1, 5 bases. V dropped 6 bases and J dropped 3 bases, with 12 bases sitting between them. Per the germline V gene, CDR1 is MNHEY and CDR2 is SVGAGI. CDR3 length equals 15 residues. CDR3 DNA sequence: TGTGCCAGCAGGTCCCAGGGCAGTGGGGCCAACGTCCTGACTTTC. It codes for CASRSQGSGANVLTF.

This clonotype was detected only a few times. The V gene is TRBV20-1, the J gene TRBJ1-6; D not resolved. Germline V gives CDR1 DFQATT, CDR2 SNEGSKA (reference sequence). This CDR3 contains 14 residues. V was pared by 5 bases and J by 4 bases, with 12 bases between. The CDR3 loop reads CSAHRAGYNSPLHF. The CDR3 nucleotides read TGCAGTGCTCACCGGGCCGGATATAATTCACCCCTCCACTTT.

The table lists this clonotype with many counts. The V and J genes are TRBV12-3 or TRBV12-4 and TRBJ2-5, with D tentatively TRBD2 (5 bases). This CDR3 is built from 15 residues. Trimming removed 4 bases from V and 5 bases from J, with 17 bases in between. The CDR3 nucleotides read TGTGCCAGCAGTTCGGCTTATCGGACTGCTGAGACCCAGTACTTC. Amino acid sequence: CASSSAYRTAETQYF.

This clonotype was seen repeatedly, ten times or more. V is TRBV28 and J is TRBJ1-2; TRBD1 is a possible D gene (6 bases). The length of the CDR3 is 14 residues. V was pared by 5 bases and J by 2 bases, with 12 bases between. Germline lookup yields CDR1 MDHEN and CDR2 SYDVKM. Written as DNA, the CDR3 is TGTGCCAGCAGTCAGCGGACAGTCAACTATGGCTACACCTTC. This encodes CASSQRTVNYGYTF.

This clonotype has a count of ten or more. The CDR3 loop is CASSDGTGTGQPQHF. Written as DNA, the CDR3 is TGTGCCAGCAGCGATGGGACAGGGACCGGTCAGCCCCAGCATTTT. The genes are TRBV9 and TRBJ1-5, with TRBD1 matching 9 bases. With 3 bases clipped from V and 6 bases from J, the junction kept 7 bases outside the gene matches. This CDR3 is built from 15 residues. In germline, CDR1 is SGDLS, CDR2 YYNGEE.

In DNA form, the CDR3 reads TGTGCCACCAGTGATTTGGATGGTATGGAGGGGCCCCCCAGCTCCTACGAGCAGTACTTC. Translation gives CATSDLDGMEGPPSSYEQYF. This rearrangement joins TRBV24-1 to TRBJ2-7; D might be TRBD2 (6 bases). Trimming cost V 0 bases and J 0 bases, with 23 bases left between them. The CDR3 is 20 residues long. Germline values: CDR1 KGHDR, CDR2 SFDVKD.